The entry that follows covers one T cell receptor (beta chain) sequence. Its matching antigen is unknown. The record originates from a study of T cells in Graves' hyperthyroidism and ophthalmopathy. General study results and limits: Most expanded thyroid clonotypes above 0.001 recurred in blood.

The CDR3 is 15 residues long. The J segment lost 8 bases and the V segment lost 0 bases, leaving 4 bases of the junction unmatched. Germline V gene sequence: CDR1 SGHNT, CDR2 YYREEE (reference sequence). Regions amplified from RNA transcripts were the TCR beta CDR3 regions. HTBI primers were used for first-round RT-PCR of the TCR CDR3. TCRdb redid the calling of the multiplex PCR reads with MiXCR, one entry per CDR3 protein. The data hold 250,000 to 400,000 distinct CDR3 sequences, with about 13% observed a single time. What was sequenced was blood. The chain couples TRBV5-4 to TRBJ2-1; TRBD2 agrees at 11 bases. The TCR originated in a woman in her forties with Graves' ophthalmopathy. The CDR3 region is CASSLGSGGADEQFF. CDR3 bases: TGTGCCAGCAGCTTGGGTAGCGGGGGGGCAGATGAGCAGTTCTTC.